This T cell receptor beta chain derives from a study of blood T cell repertoires in COVID-19. Study-wide context: From the United States, Italy and Spain came samples of acute and convalescent COVID-19. T cells, B-cell-depleted T cells, or PBMCs supplied cDNA or gDNA.

Original handling: Reference gene primer amplification in the assay estimated nucleated cell counts. Generated by immunoSEQ multiplex PCR, the TCRdb table keeps only in-frame clones and is missing some. V, J and clone size are those of that table, while D and trimming were read from the DNA. The sample has 210,000 or so clones; 87% are singletons. The trim removed 8 bases at V and 1 base at J, leaving 6 bases unmatched. Per germline, CDR1 MNHEY and CDR2 SMNVEV (reference sequence). The CDR3 covers 14 residues. This clone was recorded once. Sequencing input: peripheral blood. The rearrangement links TRBV27 to TRBJ2-7; the match to TRBD1 covers 9 bases. The origin of this receptor is a woman aged 18-30 years who had recovered from COVID-19. Here the CDR3 reads CASRDRDKSYEQYF. The CDR3, as DNA: TGTGCCAGCCGGGACAGGGATAAATCCTACGAGCAGTACTTC.